A single sample gave rise to the 9 T cell receptor beta chains below, sequenced in a study of control samples from healthy donors and cancer patients. Profiled with immunoSEQ multiplex PCR; TCRdb holds only in-frame clones, not every one. The sample carries some 140,000 clones, approximately 92% recorded once. Sequencing was carried out using blood. These receptors came from a man aged 25 to 45 in good health.

The chain carries TRBV18 and TRBJ2-7; D is possibly TRBD2 (6 bases). Trimming stripped 3 bases from V and 3 bases from J, with 18 bases between. The length of the CDR3 is 16 residues. Looked up from germline, CDR1 is KGHSH and CDR2 is LQKENI. The CDR3 nucleotides read TGTGCCAGCTCACCTCTAACCGGGACTTTGAACTACGAGCAGTACTTC. Protein sequence: CASSPLTGTLNYEQYF.

V is TRBV7-2 and J is TRBJ2-7; no definite D call. The germline V and J ends were trimmed by 4 bases and 2 bases, with 12 bases remaining between them. The germline gives CDR1 SGHTA, CDR2 FQGNSA. The CDR3 extends over 14 amino acids. The CDR3 DNA reads as TGTGCCAGCAGCTCTCTGGACCGCGCCTACGAGCAGTACTTC. The encoded protein is CASSSLDRAYEQYF.

This rearrangement joins TRBV14 to TRBJ1-3; D is unclear. Trimming took off 3 bases at V and 4 bases at J, with 10 bases between the two ends. The length of the CDR3 is 14 residues. The germline gives CDR1 SGHDN, CDR2 FVKESK. CDR3: CASSHQTWGNTIYF. CDR3 in DNA: TGTGCCAGCAGCCACCAGACCTGGGGAAACACCATATATTTT.

CDR3 nucleotide sequence: TGTGCCAGCAGTCGGGTCCCCGGGGAGCTGTTTTTT. Residues: CASSRVPGELFF. This chain connects TRBV2 to TRBJ2-2; no clear D gene. There are 12 residues in the CDR3. Germline loops: CDR1 SNHLY, CDR2 FYNNEI. V lost 5 bases and J lost 6, with 7 bases in between.

This chain joins TRBV20-1 and TRBJ2-1, with 7 bases fitting TRBD2. The CDR3 is 16 amino acids. Trimming took 3 bases from V and 6 from J; bases not matched to a gene: 14. From germline, CDR1 is DFQATT and CDR2 SNEGSKA (reference sequence). CDR3 coding DNA: TGCAGTGCTAGTTCCTCCGCTAGCGGTCTTTTCAATGAGCAGTTCTTC. Residues: CSASSSASGLFNEQFF.

The rearrangement joins TRBV28 to TRBJ2-2; D may be TRBD2 (6 bases). Germline V CDR1 and CDR2: MDHEN, SYDVKM. This CDR3 is 15 amino acids long. The germline V and J ends were trimmed by 11 bases and 6 bases, with 22 bases remaining between them. CDR3 bases: TGTGCCCGGGGCCAATTTTGGCGGGACCCCGGGGAGCTGTTTTTT. It yields the protein CARGQFWRDPGELFF. The full variable domain, in which reference TRBV28 and TRBJ2-2 provide the parts outside the CDR3, is DVKVTQSSRYLVKRTGEKVFLECVQDMDHENMFWYRQDPGLGLRLIYFSYDVKMKEKGDIPEGYSVSREKKERFSLILESASTNQTSMYLCARGQFWRDPGELFFGEGSRLTVL.

The chain has TRBV11-1 and TRBJ1-2; D uncertain. Germline V lookup: CDR1 SGHAT, CDR2 FQDESV (reference sequence). The germline V and J ends were trimmed by 7 bases and 0 bases, with 18 bases remaining between them. CDR3 size: 16 residues. CDR3 DNA sequence: TGTGCCAGCATCTTGATATCGGCGGAAGCTAACTATGGCTACACCTTC. Its translation: CASILISAEANYGYTF.

V is TRBV6-6 and J is TRBJ1-4, with D unresolved. Per germline, CDR1 MNHNY and CDR2 SVGAGI (reference sequence). V lost 8 bases to trimming and J lost 2 bases, with 12 bases between them. CDR3 size: 14 residues. The CDR3: CASVRRSTNEKLFF. The CDR3 nucleotides read TGTGCCAGCGTGCGTAGGTCGACTAATGAAAAACTGTTTTTT.

The CDR3 spells CAWMGYENTEAFF. The CDR3 region has the DNA TGTGCCTGGATGGGATACGAGAACACTGAAGCTTTCTTT. The rearrangement links TRBV30 to TRBJ1-1; no firm D call. V was clipped by 4 bases and J by 1 base, with 10 bases between them. This CDR3 has 13 residues. Germline CDR1 GTSNPN, CDR2 SVGIG (reference sequence).